The 22 T cell receptor beta chains below come from one sample, sequenced in a study of T-cell memory formation after mild COVID-19. TCRdb reprocessed the 5' RACE reads with MiXCR, giving one entry per CDR3 protein. The sample consists of around 35,000 distinct CDR3 sequences, 7.5% to 8% of them appearing once. Sequenced sample: PBMCs or a T cell subset sorted from them (not recorded which). Receptors originate from a man aged 18 to 35 who had mild COVID-19 (a few samples of this study predate the infection). Cell type and time point are not known.

This clonotype was picked up many times. The rearrangement joins TRBV20-1 to TRBJ1-1; perhaps TRBD1 as D (6 bases). Germline loops: CDR1 DFQATT, CDR2 SNEGSKA (reference sequence). This CDR3 has 15 residues. V was trimmed by 6 bases and J by 0 bases, leaving 17 bases between them. The CDR3 nucleotides are TGCAGTGCAAGGGGGTGGGAGGGGATGAACACTGAAGCTTTCTTT. Translating gives CSARGWEGMNTEAFF.

This clonotype was picked up many times. This chain connects TRBV5-1 to TRBJ2-7; D is unresolved. Germline V gives CDR1 SGHRS, CDR2 YFSETQ. CDR3 length: 15 amino acids. Trimming removed 6 bases from V and 5 bases from J, with 21 bases in between. CDR3 amino acids: CASTSRMASPHEQYF. CDR3 nucleotide sequence: TGCGCCAGCACCAGCAGGATGGCATCTCCCCACGAGCAGTACTTC.

In this sample, this clonotype turned up a few times. The chain couples TRBV29-1 to TRBJ2-3; D remains ambiguous. The germline CDR1 and CDR2 sequences are SQVTM and ANQGSEA. V dropped 3 bases and J dropped 4 bases, with 5 bases sitting between them. The CDR3 sequence is 11 residues long. The CDR3 loop is CSVDMSDTQYF. The CDR3 coding sequence is TGCAGCGTTGATATGTCAGATACGCAGTATTTT.

The sample holds a few counts of this clonotype. This chain uses TRBV19 with TRBJ1-1, with D possibly matching TRBD1 (6 bases). Germline V gives CDR1 LNHDA, CDR2 SQIVND (reference sequence). The CDR3 is 16 amino acids. The V gene lost 0 bases and the J gene lost 0 bases, with 11 bases spanning the gap. The CDR3 here is CASSIDSGTLNTEAFF. Here the CDR3 DNA reads TGTGCCAGTAGTATAGACTCCGGGACATTGAACACTGAAGCTTTCTTT.

The J gene is TRBJ2-3, the V gene TRBV12-3 or TRBV12-4; D unresolved. Trimming cost V 6 bases and J 0 bases, with 13 bases left between them. The CDR3 totals 15 residues. CDR3 nucleotide sequence: TGTGCCAGCAGGCCCGGGCGCGGTAGCACAGATACGCAGTATTTT. Its protein product is CASRPGRGSTDTQYF.

This clonotype came up many times. The J gene is TRBJ2-7, the V gene TRBV6-2 or TRBV6-3; 8 bases align to TRBD2. V dropped 4 bases and J dropped 5; count of bases not matched to a gene: 7. Germline loops: CDR1 MNHEY, CDR2 SVGEGT. This CDR3 contains 14 residues. The CDR3 nucleotides are TGTGCCAGCAGTTGGCGGGGGGACCTCGACGAGCAGTACTTC. Amino acids: CASSWRGDLDEQYF.

Ten or more counts support this clonotype. The chain links TRBV24-1 to TRBJ2-7; D is possibly TRBD1 (6 bases). The CDR3 runs 15 residues. Looked up from germline, CDR1 is KGHDR and CDR2 is SFDVKD. V lost 4 bases and J lost 4, with 16 bases in between. CDR3 residues: CATSDDQGNSYEQYV. The DNA of the CDR3 is TGTGCCACCAGTGACGACCAGGGGAATTCGTACGAGCAGTACGTC.

This clonotype was recorded at least ten times. This chain joins TRBV4-3 and TRBJ2-6; TRBD2 aligns across 7 bases. J was trimmed by 2 bases and V by 0 bases; bases with no gene match: 1. From germline, CDR1 is LGHNA and CDR2 YSLEER. The CDR3 consists of 16 residues. DNA of the CDR3: TGCGCCAGCAGCCAAGATGGGGGGGCTGGGGCCAACGTCCTGACTTTC. It specifies CASSQDGGAGANVLTF.

This clonotype was counted ten times or more. The chain recombines TRBV7-9 with TRBJ2-3; D gene uncertain. The CDR3 loop spans 15 amino acids. Trimming stripped 1 base from V and 2 bases from J, with 10 bases between. Germline assignment: CDR1 SEHNR and CDR2 FQNEAQ (reference sequence). CDR3 protein: CASSLDRQYTDTQYF. The CDR3 DNA follows: TGTGCCAGCAGCTTAGACCGCCAATACACAGATACGCAGTATTTT.

The chain joins TRBV9 to TRBJ1-2; no clear D. Between the trimmed V and J ends, which lost 3 bases and 2 bases, there was a span of 14 bases. In germline, CDR1 is SGDLS, CDR2 YYNGEE. This CDR3 contains 15 residues. CDR3 amino acids: CASSAPGITNYGYTF. The CDR3 coding sequence is TGTGCCAGCAGCGCCCCCGGGATCACAAACTATGGCTACACCTTC.

This clonotype has only a few counts. The chain employs TRBV2 and TRBJ1-2; 7 nucleotides agree with TRBD1. V dropped 6 bases and J dropped 2; count of bases not matched to a gene: 9. The germline V gene has CDR1 SNHLY and CDR2 FYNNEI. The CDR3 covers 15 residues. The CDR3 nucleotides read TGTGCCAGCAGGTTCCTCTCAGGGGGAAACTATGGCTACACCTTC. It encodes CASRFLSGGNYGYTF.

The rearrangement uses TRBV12-3 or TRBV12-4 and TRBJ2-3, with 8 nucleotides matching TRBD2. The CDR3 covers 14 residues. The V and J ends lost 6 bases and 2 bases, in that order; junction bases with no gene match: 4. The CDR3 sequence: CASSQAGDTDTQYF. For the CDR3, the DNA is TGTGCCAGCAGCCAAGCGGGGGACACAGATACGCAGTATTTT.

Many counts were recorded for this clonotype. The chain carries TRBV4-3 and TRBJ2-7; a weak D match, TRBD2 (5 bases). Germline V gene lookup returns CDR1 LGHNA and CDR2 YSLEER. The CDR3 is 19 amino acids. V was trimmed by 1 base and J by 2 bases, leaving 24 bases between them. Here the CDR3 reads CASSQGRSSRPPSAYEQYF. Written as DNA, the CDR3 is TGCGCCAGCAGCCAAGGGAGATCTAGCCGCCCCCCTTCAGCCTACGAGCAGTACTTC.

This clonotype was detected a few times. The chain joins TRBV20-1 to TRBJ2-5; the match to TRBD2 covers 8 bases. J lost 1 base, V lost 6 bases, and 10 bases had no gene match. Germline V CDR1 and CDR2: DFQATT, SNEGSKA (reference sequence). This CDR3 contains 15 residues. The CDR3 coding sequence is TGCAGTGCCAACGGGGGCGGGGGGACCCAAGAGACCCAGTACTTC. Translating it yields CSANGGGGTQETQYF.

At least ten counts were recorded for this clonotype. The chain is built from TRBV5-1 and TRBJ1-1, with D maybe TRBD1 (5 bases). Germline loops: CDR1 SGHRS, CDR2 YFSETQ. V lost 3 bases and J lost 1, with 10 bases in between. CDR3 length equals 14 residues. The CDR3 protein is CASSSYGGNTEAFF. The CDR3 DNA reads TGCGCCAGCAGCTCGTACGGGGGGAACACTGAAGCTTTCTTT.

Ten or more counts support this clonotype. The chain links TRBV5-1 to TRBJ2-3, with 11 bases that match TRBD1. The CDR3 loop spans 15 amino acids. CDR1 and CDR2 (germline): SGHRS, YFSETQ. J gave up 4 bases and V 0 bases, and 1 base lay outside the gene matches. The CDR3 protein is CASSLEGQGADTQYF. The CDR3 region has the DNA TGCGCCAGCAGCTTGGAGGGACAGGGGGCAGATACGCAGTATTTT.

At least ten counts were recorded for this clonotype. The V and J genes are TRBV19 and TRBJ2-5; D perhaps matches TRBD2 (5 bases). V lost 4 bases and J lost 5, with 11 bases in between. The germline V gene encodes CDR1 LNHDA and CDR2 SQIVND (reference sequence). This CDR3 is 13 amino acids long. The CDR3 DNA reads as TGTGCCAGTAGTACAACCCAGCGGGAGACCCAGTACTTC. Protein product: CASSTTQRETQYF.

This clonotype has a count of ten or more. V and J are TRBV6-1 and TRBJ1-4, with D possibly matching TRBD1 (5 bases). This CDR3 is built from 12 residues. V was clipped by 3 bases and J by 12 bases, with 11 bases between them. Looked up from germline, CDR1 is MNHNS and CDR2 is SASEGT. For the CDR3, the DNA is TGTGCCAGCAGTGACTTCACCAGGGAACTGTTTTTT. Residues: CASSDFTRELFF.

This clonotype was detected many times. The V call is TRBV15, the J call TRBJ2-3, with D possibly matching TRBD2 (6 bases). CDR1 is LNHNV and CDR2 is YYDKDF in the germline V gene (reference sequence). CDR3 length equals 16 residues. V dropped 0 bases and J dropped 2 bases, with 12 bases sitting between them. Here the CDR3 DNA reads TGTGCCACCAGCAGAGACGGGGCGGGGTACACAGATACGCAGTATTTT. Residues: CATSRDGAGYTDTQYF.

This clonotype was seen ten or more times. V is TRBV4-1 and J is TRBJ2-4; D tentatively fits TRBD1 or TRBD2 (5 bases each). Germline CDR1 is MGHRA and CDR2 is YSYEKL. The V end lost 3 bases, the J end lost 6 bases, and 21 bases lay between the germline ends. CDR3 size: 17 residues. CDR3 residues: CASSHAPGRRRGNIQYF. Written as DNA, the CDR3 is TGCGCCAGCAGCCATGCTCCAGGGCGCCGCCGGGGAAACATTCAGTACTTC.

This clonotype was seen repeatedly, ten times or more. DNA for the CDR3: TGCAGTGCTAACCCGGACTACCAAGAGACCCAGTACTTC. The encoded protein is CSANPDYQETQYF. The J gene is TRBJ2-5, the V gene TRBV20-1, with D possibly matching TRBD2 (5 bases). CDR1 and CDR2 (germline): DFQATT, SNEGSKA (reference sequence). The CDR3 spans 13 residues. V gave up 4 bases and J gave up 0 bases, with 9 bases separating them.

This clonotype was detected a few times. The chain is built from TRBV24-1 and TRBJ2-1; 8 bases agree with TRBD1. The V segment lost 9 bases and the J segment 4 bases; nucleotides outside the gene matches: 7. CDR1 and CDR2 from the germline V gene are KGHDR and SFDVKD. CDR3 length: 14 residues. The CDR3, as DNA: TGTGCCACCGCCGTCACAGGGGGATACAATGAGCAGTTCTTC. This encodes CATAVTGGYNEQFF.